This T cell receptor beta chain comes out of a study of blood T cell repertoires in COVID-19. Repertoires were generated with immunoSEQ multiplex PCR, while TCRdb's copy carries only in-frame clones and drops some. The sample lists approximately 150,000 clones, roughly four fifths occurring once. Source material: peripheral blood. The sequence derives from a human donor with acute or convalescent COVID-19. The donor label of this sample is uncertain.

CDR3 in amino acids: CASSLTGLIGQPQHF. For the CDR3, the DNA is TGTGCCAGCAGCTTGACAGGGTTAATCGGTCAGCCCCAGCATTTT. The rearrangement joins TRBV5-8 to TRBJ1-5, with TRBD1 as a possible D gene (6 bases). Trimming shortened V by 1 base and J by 6 bases, and 14 bases separated the two germline ends. The germline V gene has CDR1 SGHTS and CDR2 YDEGEE. This CDR3 is built from 15 residues.